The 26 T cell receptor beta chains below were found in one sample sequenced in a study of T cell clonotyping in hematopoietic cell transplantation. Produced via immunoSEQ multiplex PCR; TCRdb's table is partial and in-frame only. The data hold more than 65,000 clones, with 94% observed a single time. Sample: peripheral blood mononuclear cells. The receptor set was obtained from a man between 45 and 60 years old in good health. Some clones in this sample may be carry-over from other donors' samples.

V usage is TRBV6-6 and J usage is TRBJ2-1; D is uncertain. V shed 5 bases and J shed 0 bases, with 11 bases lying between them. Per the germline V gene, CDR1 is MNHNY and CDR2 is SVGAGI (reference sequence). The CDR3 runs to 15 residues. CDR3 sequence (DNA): TGTGCCAGCAGTCAGAGCCGAAGCTCCTACAATGAGCAGTTCTTC. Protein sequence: CASSQSRSSYNEQFF.

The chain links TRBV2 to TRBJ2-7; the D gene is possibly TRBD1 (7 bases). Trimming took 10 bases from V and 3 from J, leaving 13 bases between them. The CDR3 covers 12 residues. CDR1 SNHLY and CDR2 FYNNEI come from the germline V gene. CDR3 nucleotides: TGTGCCACAGGGGGGACAGTCTACGAGCAGTACTTC. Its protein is CATGGTVYEQYF.

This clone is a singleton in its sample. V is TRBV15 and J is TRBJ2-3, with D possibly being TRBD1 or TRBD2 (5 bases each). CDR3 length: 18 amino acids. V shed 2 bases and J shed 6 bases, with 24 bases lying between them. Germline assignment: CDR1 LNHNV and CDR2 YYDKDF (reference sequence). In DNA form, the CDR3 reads TGTGCCACCAGCAGAAAAACTCAGGGTCTAGCTAGTTTCGATACGCAGTATTTT. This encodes CATSRKTQGLASFDTQYF.

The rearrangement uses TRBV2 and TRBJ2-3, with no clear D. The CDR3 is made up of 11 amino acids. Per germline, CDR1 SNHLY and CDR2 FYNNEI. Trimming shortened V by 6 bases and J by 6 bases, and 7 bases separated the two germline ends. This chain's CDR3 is CASRASDTQYF. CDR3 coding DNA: TGTGCCAGCAGGGCTTCGGATACGCAGTATTTT.

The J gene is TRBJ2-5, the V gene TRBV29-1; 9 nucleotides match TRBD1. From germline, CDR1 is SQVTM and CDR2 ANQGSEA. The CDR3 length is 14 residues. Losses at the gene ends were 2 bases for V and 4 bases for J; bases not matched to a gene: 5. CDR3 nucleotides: TGCAGCGTTGAACAAACAGGGGGCGCAGAGACCCAGTACTTC. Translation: CSVEQTGGAETQYF.

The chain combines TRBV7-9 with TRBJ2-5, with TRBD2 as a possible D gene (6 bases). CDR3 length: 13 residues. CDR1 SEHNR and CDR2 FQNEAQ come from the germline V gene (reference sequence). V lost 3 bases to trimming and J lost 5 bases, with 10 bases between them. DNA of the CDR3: TGTGCCAGCAGCTTCGGGGGAGAGGAGACCCAGTACTTC. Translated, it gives CASSFGGEETQYF.

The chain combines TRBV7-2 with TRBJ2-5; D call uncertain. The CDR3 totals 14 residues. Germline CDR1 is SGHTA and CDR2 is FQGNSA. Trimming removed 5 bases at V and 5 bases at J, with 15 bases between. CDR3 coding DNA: TGTGCCAGCAGCCCCATCGCCCCGAAGGAGACCCAGTACTTC. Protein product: CASSPIAPKETQYF. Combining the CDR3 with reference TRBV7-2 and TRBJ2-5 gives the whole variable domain GAGVSQSPSNKVTEKGKDVELRCDPISGHTALYWYRQSLGQGLEFLIYFQGNSAPDKSGLPSDRFSAERTGGSVSTLTIQRTQQEDSAVYLCASSPIAPKETQYFGPGTRLLVL.

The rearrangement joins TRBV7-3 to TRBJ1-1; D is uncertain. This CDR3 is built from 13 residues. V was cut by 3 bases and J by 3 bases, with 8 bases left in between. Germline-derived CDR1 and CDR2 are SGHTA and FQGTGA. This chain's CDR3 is CASSFQLYTEAFF. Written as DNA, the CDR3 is TGTGCCAGCAGCTTCCAGCTTTACACTGAAGCTTTCTTT.

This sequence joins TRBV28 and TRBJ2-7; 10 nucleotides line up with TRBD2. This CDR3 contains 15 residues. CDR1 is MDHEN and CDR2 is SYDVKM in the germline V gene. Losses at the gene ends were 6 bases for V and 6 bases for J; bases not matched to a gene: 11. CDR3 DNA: TGTGCCAGCAGCCCGACTAGCGGGCCCTTGCTCGAGCAGTACTTC. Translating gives CASSPTSGPLLEQYF.

CDR3 loop: CASSLDGNYGYTF. The CDR3, as DNA: TGCGCCAGCAGCTTGGATGGTAACTATGGCTACACCTTC. The rearrangement links TRBV5-1 to TRBJ1-2, with D unclear. V shed 0 bases and J shed 1 base, with 4 bases lying between them. CDR1 is SGHRS and CDR2 is YFSETQ in the germline V gene. There are 13 residues in the CDR3.

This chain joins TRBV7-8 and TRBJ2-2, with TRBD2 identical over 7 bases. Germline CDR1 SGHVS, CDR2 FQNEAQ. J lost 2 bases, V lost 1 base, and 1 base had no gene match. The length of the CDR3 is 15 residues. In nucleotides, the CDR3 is TGTGCCAGCAGCTTAGGAGCGGGAAACACCGGGGAGCTGTTTTTT. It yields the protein CASSLGAGNTGELFF.

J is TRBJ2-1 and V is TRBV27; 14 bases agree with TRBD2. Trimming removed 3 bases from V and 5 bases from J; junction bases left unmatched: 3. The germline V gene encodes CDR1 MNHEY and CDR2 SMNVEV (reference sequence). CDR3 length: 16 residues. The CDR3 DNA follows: TGTGCCAGCAGTTTCACGACTAGCGGGAGGGACAATGAGCAGTTCTTC. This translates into CASSFTTSGRDNEQFF.

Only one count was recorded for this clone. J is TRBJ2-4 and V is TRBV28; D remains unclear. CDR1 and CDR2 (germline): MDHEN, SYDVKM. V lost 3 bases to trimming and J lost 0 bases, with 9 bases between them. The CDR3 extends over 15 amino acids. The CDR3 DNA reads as TGTGCCAGCAGTTTTGGGTTGGGAGCCAAAAACATTCAGTACTTC. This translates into CASSFGLGAKNIQYF.

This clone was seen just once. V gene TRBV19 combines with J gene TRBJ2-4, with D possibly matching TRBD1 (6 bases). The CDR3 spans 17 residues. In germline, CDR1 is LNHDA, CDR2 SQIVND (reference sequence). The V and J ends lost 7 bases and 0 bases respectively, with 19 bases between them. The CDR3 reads CASTPETGPLAKNIQYF. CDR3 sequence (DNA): TGTGCCAGTACCCCGGAGACAGGCCCTCTAGCCAAAAACATTCAGTACTTC. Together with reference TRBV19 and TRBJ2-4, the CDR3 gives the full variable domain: DGGITQSPKYLFRKEGQNVTLSCEQNLNHDAMYWYRQDPGQGLRLIYYSQIVNDFQKGDIAEGYSVSREKKESFPLTVTSAQKNPTAFYLCASTPETGPLAKNIQYFGAGTRLSVL.

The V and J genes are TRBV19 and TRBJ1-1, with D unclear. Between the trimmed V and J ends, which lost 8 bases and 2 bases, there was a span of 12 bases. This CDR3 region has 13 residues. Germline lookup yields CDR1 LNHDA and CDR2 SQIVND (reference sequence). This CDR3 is CASQDSGNTEAFF. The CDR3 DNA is TGTGCCAGTCAAGATTCGGGAAACACTGAAGCTTTCTTT.

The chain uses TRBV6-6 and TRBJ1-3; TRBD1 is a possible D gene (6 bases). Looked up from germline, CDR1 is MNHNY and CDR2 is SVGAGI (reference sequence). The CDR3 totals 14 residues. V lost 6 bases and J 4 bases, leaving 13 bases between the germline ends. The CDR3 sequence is CASSWDTRGNTIYF. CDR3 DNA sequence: TGTGCCAGCAGCTGGGACACCCGAGGAAACACCATATATTTT.

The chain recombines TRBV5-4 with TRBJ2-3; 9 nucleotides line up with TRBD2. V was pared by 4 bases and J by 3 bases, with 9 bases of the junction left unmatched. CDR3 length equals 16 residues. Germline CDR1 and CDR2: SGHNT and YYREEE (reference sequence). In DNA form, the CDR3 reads TGTGCCAGCAGCCCCCTCGCGGGGGGGGCGACAGATACGCAGTATTTT. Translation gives CASSPLAGGATDTQYF.

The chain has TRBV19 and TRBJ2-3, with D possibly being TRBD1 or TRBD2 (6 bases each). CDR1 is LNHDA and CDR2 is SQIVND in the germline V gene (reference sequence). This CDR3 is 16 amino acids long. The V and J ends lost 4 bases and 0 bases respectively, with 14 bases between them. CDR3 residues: CASSTGWGASTDTQYF. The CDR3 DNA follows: TGTGCCAGTAGTACCGGGTGGGGGGCTAGCACAGATACGCAGTATTTT.

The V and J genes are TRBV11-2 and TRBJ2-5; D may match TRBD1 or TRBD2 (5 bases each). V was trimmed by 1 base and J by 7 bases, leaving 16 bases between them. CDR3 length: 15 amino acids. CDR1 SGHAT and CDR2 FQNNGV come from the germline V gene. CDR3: CASSLGSSLGPTQYF. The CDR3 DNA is TGTGCCAGCAGCTTAGGATCTAGCTTGGGGCCGACCCAGTACTTC.

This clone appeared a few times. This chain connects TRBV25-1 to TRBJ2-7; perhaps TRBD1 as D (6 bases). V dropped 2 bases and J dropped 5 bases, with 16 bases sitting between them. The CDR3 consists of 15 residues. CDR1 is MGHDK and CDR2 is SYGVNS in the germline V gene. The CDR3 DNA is TGTGCCAGCAGTGAAAGGGCAGGGACATATGACGAGCAGTACTTC. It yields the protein CASSERAGTYDEQYF.

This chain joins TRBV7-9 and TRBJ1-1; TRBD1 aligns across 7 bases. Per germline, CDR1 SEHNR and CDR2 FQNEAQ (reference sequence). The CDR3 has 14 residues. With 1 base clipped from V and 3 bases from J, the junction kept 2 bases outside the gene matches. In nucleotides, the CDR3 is TGTGCCAGCAGCTTAGAGACAGGGTACACTGAAGCTTTCTTT. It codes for CASSLETGYTEAFF.

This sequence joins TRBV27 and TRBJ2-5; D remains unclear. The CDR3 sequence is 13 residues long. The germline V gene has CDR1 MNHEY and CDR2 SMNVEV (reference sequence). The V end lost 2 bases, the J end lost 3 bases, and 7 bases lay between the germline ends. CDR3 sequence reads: CASSLNREETQYF. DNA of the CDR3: TGTGCCAGCAGTTTAAATCGGGAAGAGACCCAGTACTTC.

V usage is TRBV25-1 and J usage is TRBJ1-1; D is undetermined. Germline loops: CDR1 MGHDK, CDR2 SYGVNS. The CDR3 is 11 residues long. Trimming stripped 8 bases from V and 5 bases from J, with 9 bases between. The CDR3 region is CASSPGTEAFF. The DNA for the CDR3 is TGTGCCAGCTCGCCGGGGACTGAAGCTTTCTTT.

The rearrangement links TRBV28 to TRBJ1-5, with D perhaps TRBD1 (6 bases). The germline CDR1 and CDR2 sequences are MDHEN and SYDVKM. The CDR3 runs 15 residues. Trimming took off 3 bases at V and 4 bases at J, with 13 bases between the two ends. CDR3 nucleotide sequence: TGTGCCAGCAGTTTTTACGGGGGCAGGAATCAGCCCCAGCATTTT. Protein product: CASSFYGGRNQPQHF.

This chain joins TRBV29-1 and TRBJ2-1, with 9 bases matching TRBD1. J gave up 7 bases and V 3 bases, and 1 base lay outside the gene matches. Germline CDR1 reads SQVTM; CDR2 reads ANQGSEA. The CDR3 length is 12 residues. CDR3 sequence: CSVDGQGNEQFF. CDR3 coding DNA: TGCAGCGTTGATGGACAGGGGAATGAGCAGTTCTTC.

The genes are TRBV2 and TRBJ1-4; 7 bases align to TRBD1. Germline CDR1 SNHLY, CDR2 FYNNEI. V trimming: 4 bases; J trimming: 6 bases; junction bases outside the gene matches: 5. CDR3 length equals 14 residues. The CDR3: CASSARDRDEKLFF. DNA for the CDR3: TGTGCCAGCAGTGCCCGAGACAGGGATGAAAAACTGTTTTTT. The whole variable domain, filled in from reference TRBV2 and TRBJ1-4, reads EPEVTQTPSHQVTQMGQEVILRCVPISNHLYFYWYRQILGQKVEFLVSFYNNEISEKSEIFDDQFSVERPDGSNFTLKIRSTKLEDSAMYFCASSARDRDEKLFFGSGTQLSVL.